These 15 T cell receptor beta chains originate from one sample sequenced in a study of lymphopenia after photon versus proton radiotherapy. Using immunoSEQ multiplex PCR, the repertoire was profiled, and TCRdb retains in-frame clones only, with some absent. This table has approximately 7,300 clones, 90% to 95% appearing once. The sequences come from peripheral blood, collected from a patient treated with photon-based radiotherapy. The receptors come from a woman in her forties or fifties with cholangiocarcinoma.

The chain uses TRBV18 and TRBJ1-1; D is unclear. CDR3 size: 13 residues. Trimming removed 8 bases from V and 1 base from J, with 11 bases in between. In germline, CDR1 is KGHSH, CDR2 LQKENI. CDR3 in DNA: TGTGCCAGCGTAGCTACTCGGAACACTGAAGCTTTCTTT. Translating gives CASVATRNTEAFF.

This chain joins TRBV5-6 and TRBJ2-2; D not certain. The V end was cut by 4 bases, the J end by 5 bases, with 6 bases between. The CDR3 spans 12 residues. Germline assignment: CDR1 SGHDT and CDR2 YYEEEE. CDR3 sequence (DNA): TGTGCCAGCAGCGCTGCAACCGGGGAGCTGTTTTTT. It specifies CASSAATGELFF.

The chain uses TRBV5-4 and TRBJ2-1; D not certain. This CDR3 contains 13 residues. V was shortened by 0 bases and J by 6 bases, with 7 bases between the two germline ends. Germline CDR1 and CDR2: SGHNT and YYREEE (reference sequence). In nucleotides, the CDR3 is TGTGCCAGCAGCTTGGGGTACGGCAATGAGCAGTTCTTC. Its protein is CASSLGYGNEQFF.

The CDR3 region is CASSLGRGVLSYEQYF. The DNA for the CDR3 is TGTGCCAGCAGCTTAGGTAGGGGAGTTCTATCCTACGAGCAGTACTTC. V usage is TRBV11-2 and J usage is TRBJ2-7; D possibly matches TRBD1 or TRBD2 (5 bases each). Deletions cut 1 base from V and 1 base from J, with 14 bases between. Germline V CDR1 and CDR2: SGHAT, FQNNGV. The length of the CDR3 is 16 residues.

This chain links TRBV29-1 with TRBJ1-1; D is uncertain. V lost 7 bases, J lost 7 bases, and 10 bases lay in between. This CDR3 is built from 10 residues. CDR1 and CDR2 from the germline V gene are SQVTM and ANQGSEA. CDR3 in DNA: TGCAGCGCCGCGCACAGTGAAGCTTTCTTT. The encoded protein is CSAAHSEAFF. Looking up the rest from reference TRBV29-1 and TRBJ1-1 gives the full variable domain: SAVISQKPSRDICQRGTSLTIQCQVDSQVTMMFWYRQQPGQSLTLIATANQGSEATYESGFVIDKFPISRPNLTFSTLTVSNMSPEDSSIYLCSAAHSEAFFGQGTRLTVV.

The V and J genes are TRBV7-8 and TRBJ1-2; 7 nucleotides line up with TRBD1. The CDR3 runs 14 residues. The germline gives CDR1 SGHVS, CDR2 FQNEAQ. After removal of 2 bases from V and 3 bases from J, the junction contained 3 bases not matched to a gene. CDR3 nucleotide sequence: TGTGCCAGCAGCTTACAGGGGGGCGACTATGGCTACACCTTC. This sequence encodes CASSLQGGDYGYTF.

This clone is a singleton in its sample. The CDR3 spells CASSETGGAGQPQHF. The CDR3 bases are TGTGCCAGCAGCGAGACAGGGGGCGCAGGTCAGCCCCAGCATTTT. The chain carries TRBV9 and TRBJ1-5; 10 bases are a match to TRBD1. Germline V gene data show CDR1 as SGDLS and CDR2 as YYNGEE. Germline trimming cut 3 bases from V and 6 bases from J; bases unmatched to any gene: 6. The CDR3 has 15 residues.

This clone has a handful of counts. Germline is not matched at one junction end, which may reflect a read error. V is TRBV18 and J is TRBJ2-2; D possibly corresponds to TRBD2 (6 bases). The CDR3 is made up of 11 amino acids. Per the germline V gene, CDR1 is KGHSH and CDR2 is LQKENI. CDR3 protein: CASSPRGDLFF. In nucleotides, the CDR3 is TGTGCCAGCTCACCACGGGGGGACCTGTTTTTT.

CDR3 in DNA: TGTGCCAGTAGTGCAGGACAGGGTTACCAGCCCCAGCATTTT. Translating it yields CASSAGQGYQPQHF. The chain employs TRBV19 and TRBJ1-5, with TRBD1 matching over 8 bases. With 5 bases clipped from V and 7 bases from J, the junction kept 7 bases outside the gene matches. The CDR3 consists of 14 residues. Germline assignment: CDR1 LNHDA and CDR2 SQIVND (reference sequence). Together with reference TRBV19 and TRBJ1-5, the CDR3 gives the full variable domain: DGGITQSPKYLFRKEGQNVTLSCEQNLNHDAMYWYRQDPGQGLRLIYYSQIVNDFQKGDIAEGYSVSREKKESFPLTVTSAQKNPTAFYLCASSAGQGYQPQHFGDGTRLSIL.

The J gene is TRBJ2-3, the V gene TRBV5-1; 8 bases are shared with TRBD1. The CDR3 is 13 residues long. Germline V CDR1 and CDR2: SGHRS, YFSETQ. Trimming at V came to 6 bases and at J to 4 bases, leaving 4 bases not matched to a gene. Written as DNA, the CDR3 is TGCGCCAGCAACTCAGGGGGCGCAGATACGCAGTATTTT. Amino acid sequence: CASNSGGADTQYF.

This chain uses TRBV11-2 with TRBJ2-6; tentative D call: TRBD1 (6 bases). V was trimmed by 3 bases and J by 0 bases, leaving 12 bases between them. This CDR3 region has 17 residues. CDR1 is SGHAT and CDR2 is FQNNGV in the germline V gene. The CDR3 DNA reads TGTGCCAGCAGCTTCGGCAGGGGAGTCTCTGGGGCCAACGTCCTGACTTTC. It specifies CASSFGRGVSGANVLTF.

The J gene is TRBJ2-7, the V gene TRBV6-5; D possibly uses TRBD1 or TRBD2 (5 bases each). The CDR3 is made up of 15 amino acids. V was trimmed by 2 bases and J by 0 bases, leaving 11 bases between them. Germline V gene sequence: CDR1 MNHEY, CDR2 SVGAGI. CDR3 DNA: TGTGCCAGCAGTTACGGCCTAGGGACCTCCTACGAGCAGTACTTC. It translates to CASSYGLGTSYEQYF.

The rearrangement uses TRBV19 and TRBJ1-1; a weak D match, TRBD1 (6 bases). The CDR3 contains 13 residues. Trimming removed 4 bases at V and 4 bases at J, with 10 bases between. Per the germline V gene, CDR1 is LNHDA and CDR2 is SQIVND (reference sequence). Here the CDR3 reads CASSTRGLTEAFF. CDR3 sequence (DNA): TGTGCCAGTAGTACCCGGGGGCTCACTGAAGCTTTCTTT.

The chain links TRBV19 to TRBJ2-5; the match to TRBD2 covers 7 bases. V lost 9 bases and J lost 5; bases outside the gene matches: 12. CDR1 is LNHDA and CDR2 is SQIVND in the germline V gene (reference sequence). The CDR3 is made up of 14 amino acids. Here the CDR3 DNA reads TGTGCCAGAATGCGGGAGAGTGTGCGGGAGACCCAGTACTTC. Amino acids: CARMRESVRETQYF.

The V gene is TRBV13, the J gene TRBJ1-6; no clear D gene. The CDR3 is 12 amino acids. Looked up from germline, CDR1 is PRHDT and CDR2 is FYEKMQ (reference sequence). The V end lost 2 bases, the J end lost 9 bases, and 5 bases lay between the germline ends. CDR3 sequence: CASSLRGSPLHF. The CDR3 region has the DNA TGTGCCAGCAGCTTACGGGGTTCACCCCTCCACTTT.